The 32 T cell receptor beta chains below come from one sample, sequenced in a study of patients and donors after allogeneic stem cell transplantation. TCRdb analysed the RT-PCR reads with MiXCR anew, one entry per CDR3 protein. Of 400,000 to 500,000 distinct CDR3 sequences listed, 15% to 20% are singletons. Sequenced input: blood, either unsorted or a sorted T cell fraction (not recorded which). These receptors were obtained from a human donor who was either an allogeneic HSCT recipient or a stem cell or donor lymphocyte infusion donor (not recorded which). It is not recorded whose cells these are; they may come from a transplant donor.

This rearrangement joins TRBV2 to TRBJ2-3; possibly TRBD2 for D (5 bases). From germline, CDR1 is SNHLY and CDR2 FYNNEI. The CDR3 is made up of 14 amino acids. V was clipped by 5 bases and J by 5 bases, with 14 bases between them. The CDR3 is CASSTRDNRDTQYF. The DNA for the CDR3 is TGTGCCAGCAGTACTAGAGATAATAGAGATACGCAGTATTTT.

This rearrangement joins TRBV30 to TRBJ2-5, with 9 positions matching TRBD2. Germline CDR1 reads GTSNPN; CDR2 reads SVGIG (reference sequence). V shed 4 bases, J shed 1 base, and the junction held 10 bases outside the gene matches. There are 16 residues in the CDR3. Written as DNA, the CDR3 is TGTGCCTGGACACAGGGGCTAGCGGGGCTCCAAGAGACCCAGTACTTC. It codes for CAWTQGLAGLQETQYF.

J is TRBJ1-3 and V is TRBV9; 7 bases are shared with TRBD1. There are 16 residues in the CDR3. Germline CDR1 and CDR2: SGDLS and YYNGEE. The J segment lost 4 bases and the V segment lost 4 bases, leaving 11 bases of the junction unmatched. This CDR3 reads CASSPRTGPTGNTIYF. The CDR3 DNA is TGTGCCAGCAGCCCTCGGACAGGACCCACGGGAAACACCATATATTTT. Drawing the rest from reference TRBV9 and TRBJ1-3, the complete variable domain is DSGVTQTPKHLITATGQRVTLRCSPRSGDLSVYWYQQSLDQGLQFLIQYYNGEERAKGNILERFSAQQFPDLHSELNLSSLELGDSALYFCASSPRTGPTGNTIYFGEGSWLTVV.

The J gene is TRBJ1-5, the V gene TRBV4-1; the match to TRBD1 covers 7 bases. The CDR3 runs 15 residues. CDR1 is MGHRA and CDR2 is YSYEKL in the germline V gene. J lost 0 bases, V lost 3 bases, and 2 bases had no gene match. CDR3 sequence: CASSHRQGSNQPQHF. DNA of the CDR3: TGCGCCAGCAGCCATAGACAGGGTAGCAATCAGCCCCAGCATTTT.

The V gene is TRBV6-5, the J gene TRBJ1-1; D unclear. The CDR3 length is 14 residues. The ends were cut back, 2 bases at V and 1 base at J, with 8 bases in the middle. Germline V gives CDR1 MNHEY, CDR2 SVGAGI. The CDR3: CASSYHSRNTEAFF. The CDR3 nucleotides are TGTGCCAGCAGTTACCACAGCCGGAACACTGAAGCTTTCTTT.

The rearrangement joins TRBV7-2 to TRBJ1-1, with 8 bases that match TRBD1. This CDR3 contains 12 residues. In germline, CDR1 is SGHTA, CDR2 FQGNSA. With 5 bases clipped from V and 10 bases from J, the junction kept 6 bases outside the gene matches. CDR3 in amino acids: CASSKGGQGAFF. The DNA of the CDR3 is TGTGCCAGCAGCAAGGGAGGACAGGGAGCTTTCTTT.

In this sample, this clonotype turned up a few times. Germline and junction disagree at one end, which may indicate a read error. The chain combines TRBV7-9 with TRBJ2-7, with a possible D match to TRBD1 (6 bases). The germline V gene has CDR1 SEHNR and CDR2 FQNEAQ (reference sequence). The CDR3 totals 14 residues. The CDR3 is CASRESGVNYEQYF. DNA of the CDR3: TGTGCTAGCAGGGAATCAGGGGTCAACTACGAGCAGTACTTC.

This clonotype appeared a few times. The gene calls are TRBV19 and TRBJ1-2; D unclear. Germline CDR1 reads LNHDA; CDR2 reads SQIVND (reference sequence). V lost 3 bases, J lost 5 bases, and 19 bases lay in between. The CDR3 spans 16 residues. CDR3 sequence: CASSIFWQHDLYGYTF. Written as DNA, the CDR3 is TGTGCCAGTAGTATCTTCTGGCAGCATGATCTTTATGGCTACACCTTC.

The V call is TRBV6-2 or TRBV6-3, the J call TRBJ2-3; 13 nucleotides align to TRBD2. The ends lost 2 bases at V and 2 bases at J; junction bases unmatched: 4. Germline CDR1 reads MNHEY; CDR2 reads SVGEGT. The CDR3 has 17 residues. CDR3 residues: CASSYRGLAGATDTQYF. The CDR3 DNA sequence: TGTGCCAGCAGTTACCGAGGACTAGCGGGGGCCACAGATACGCAGTATTTT.

The rearrangement uses TRBV5-1 and TRBJ1-4; no clear D. The germline V and J ends were trimmed by 1 base and 8 bases, with 15 bases remaining between them. This CDR3 region has 15 residues. Germline V lookup: CDR1 SGHRS, CDR2 YFSETQ. The CDR3 DNA is TGCGCCAGCAGCTTGCGGGAATTAAGCGGGGAAAAACTGTTTTTT. Encoded protein: CASSLRELSGEKLFF.

The chain uses TRBV7-9 and TRBJ2-1; 10 bases match TRBD1. In germline, CDR1 is SEHNR, CDR2 FQNEAQ (reference sequence). The CDR3 contains 13 residues. J gave up 7 bases and V 5 bases, and 2 bases lay outside the gene matches. The CDR3 DNA reads as TGTGCCAGCAGCCGACAGGGGGCTAATGAGCAGTTCTTC. As protein: CASSRQGANEQFF. Together with reference TRBV7-9 and TRBJ2-1, the CDR3 gives the full variable domain: DTGVSQNPRHKITKRGQNVTFRCDPISEHNRLYWYRQTLGQGPEFLTYFQNEAQLEKSRLLSDRFSAERPKGSFSTLEIQRTEQGDSAMYLCASSRQGANEQFFGPGTRLTVL.

The rearrangement links TRBV27 to TRBJ2-3, with TRBD1 matching over 7 bases. Germline CDR1 reads MNHEY; CDR2 reads SMNVEV (reference sequence). Trimming removed 6 bases from V and 2 bases from J; junction bases left unmatched: 8. This CDR3 region has 15 residues. CDR3 sequence: CASRQRGQFTDTQYF. The DNA for the CDR3 is TGTGCCAGCAGACAAAGGGGACAGTTCACAGATACGCAGTATTTT.

This clonotype was picked up a small number of times. J is TRBJ2-2 and V is TRBV4-2, with 13 bases lining up with TRBD2. The trim removed 6 bases at V and 4 bases at J, leaving 14 bases unmatched. This CDR3 contains 19 residues. CDR1 is LGHNA and CDR2 is YNFKEQ in the germline V gene. The CDR3 protein is CASRTGTSGAQYLTGELFF. CDR3 bases: TGTGCCAGCAGGACCGGGACTAGCGGGGCCCAGTACCTCACCGGGGAGCTGTTTTTT.

A few counts support this clonotype. This chain uses TRBV27 with TRBJ2-7; unclear D gene. This CDR3 is built from 13 residues. V lost 3 bases, J lost 2 bases, and 8 bases lay in between. Germline loops: CDR1 MNHEY, CDR2 SMNVEV (reference sequence). The DNA for the CDR3 is TGTGCCAGCAGTTTTCAGCGTACCTACGAGCAGTACTTC. Protein sequence: CASSFQRTYEQYF.

This clonotype has only a few counts. The chain uses TRBV4-1 and TRBJ2-3, with 8 bases identical to TRBD2. The CDR3 has 16 residues. Looked up from germline, CDR1 is MGHRA and CDR2 is YSYEKL. After removal of 5 bases from V and 0 bases from J, the junction contained 7 bases not matched to a gene. The CDR3 bases are TGCGCCAGCAGCTCCCGTCCTAGCGGGAGCACAGATACGCAGTATTTT. This gives the protein CASSSRPSGSTDTQYF.

This clonotype occurred many times. This chain joins TRBV12-3 or TRBV12-4 and TRBJ1-5; tentatively, D is TRBD1 (5 bases). The length of the CDR3 is 13 residues. V shed 6 bases and J shed 5 bases, with 11 bases lying between them. The CDR3 loop is CASRTGLHQPQHF. The CDR3 coding sequence is TGTGCCAGCAGGACGGGGCTTCATCAGCCCCAGCATTTT.

The genes are TRBV6-1 and TRBJ2-7, with D unclear. The ends were cut back, 0 bases at V and 3 bases at J, with 9 bases in the middle. The CDR3 contains 14 residues. CDR1 MNHNS and CDR2 SASEGT come from the germline V gene. This CDR3 reads CASSEASEVYEQYF. As DNA, the CDR3 is TGTGCCAGCAGTGAAGCGAGCGAAGTCTACGAGCAGTACTTC.

This clonotype has a handful of counts. The chain carries TRBV11-3 and TRBJ2-2; D gene uncertain. The CDR3 spans 11 residues. Germline CDR1 reads SGHNT; CDR2 reads YENEEA. V lost 4 bases, J lost 9 bases, and 6 bases lay in between. CDR3 residues: CASSSPRELFF. The CDR3 nucleotides read TGTGCCAGCAGCTCCCCCCGGGAGCTGTTTTTT.

This clonotype was found many times. The gene calls are TRBV3-1 and TRBJ1-1; D ambiguous. Looked up from germline, CDR1 is LGHDT and CDR2 is YNNKEL (reference sequence). The CDR3 is 15 residues long. The germline V and J ends were trimmed by 7 bases and 0 bases, with 15 bases remaining between them. The CDR3 DNA follows: TGTGCCAGCACCCTCTCAGGACGCTTGAACACTGAAGCTTTCTTT. It codes for CASTLSGRLNTEAFF.

The chain recombines TRBV6-2 or TRBV6-3 with TRBJ2-3; D gene uncertain. V gave up 5 bases and J gave up 2 bases, with 17 bases separating them. The CDR3 totals 16 residues. Germline loops: CDR1 MNHEY, CDR2 SVGEGT. CDR3 residues: CASSDQETYLTDTQYF. CDR3 nucleotides: TGTGCCAGCAGTGATCAGGAGACTTACCTCACAGATACGCAGTATTTT.

Ten or more counts support this clonotype. A junction boundary mismatches the germline segment, possibly from a read error. V and J are TRBV5-1 and TRBJ2-7, with D unclear. The CDR3 covers 12 residues. Germline CDR1 SGHRS, CDR2 YFSETQ. CDR3 nucleotides: TGTGCCAGCAGCCTGGACGGCTACGAGCAGTACTTC. Its protein is CASSLDGYEQYF.

This chain links TRBV15 with TRBJ1-4, with D perhaps TRBD1 (5 bases). The CDR3 extends over 15 amino acids. The V and J ends lost 5 bases and 7 bases respectively, with 17 bases between them. CDR1 LNHNV and CDR2 YYDKDF come from the germline V gene (reference sequence). Here the CDR3 reads CATSGTPRGREKLFF. The CDR3 region has the DNA TGTGCCACCAGCGGTACCCCTAGGGGCCGTGAAAAACTGTTTTTT.

This clonotype was detected ten times or more. In DNA, the CDR3 is TGCGCCAGCAGTGTTGGACGGGAGGGTCCCTACGAGCAGTACTTC. It yields the protein CASSVGREGPYEQYF. V gene TRBV5-1 combines with J gene TRBJ2-7, with 8 nucleotides matching TRBD2. V was pared by 5 bases and J by 2 bases, with 9 bases of the junction left unmatched. Germline V gives CDR1 SGHRS, CDR2 YFSETQ. This CDR3 region has 15 residues.

This chain connects TRBV21-1 to TRBJ2-5; TRBD1 was called by the table and not checked on the DNA. TRBV21-1 is assigned pseudogene status. The CDR3 runs 15 residues. The CDR3 DNA is TGTGCCAGCAGCAAAGAAACCAGGGGGAGAGAGACCCAGTACTTC. Its protein product is CASSKETRGRETQYF.

The chain employs TRBV5-1 and TRBJ1-4; D not resolved. V shed 0 bases and J shed 0 bases, with 6 bases lying between them. There are 15 residues in the CDR3. Per germline, CDR1 SGHRS and CDR2 YFSETQ. The DNA of the CDR3 is TGCGCCAGCAGCTTGGGGAGGGCAACTAATGAAAAACTGTTTTTT. Its protein is CASSLGRATNEKLFF.

The sample holds a few counts of this clonotype. The J gene is TRBJ2-7, the V gene TRBV15; D remains unclear. Germline lookup yields CDR1 LNHNV and CDR2 YYDKDF (reference sequence). V lost 2 bases to trimming and J lost 2 bases, with 10 bases between them. The CDR3 contains 14 residues. CDR3 sequence: CATSRLLFTYEQYF. As DNA, the CDR3 is TGTGCCACCAGCAGACTTCTATTTACCTACGAGCAGTACTTC.

This clonotype was recorded at least ten times. This sequence joins TRBV5-1 and TRBJ2-1, with TRBD2 identical over 7 bases. V lost 0 bases, J lost 6 bases, and 3 bases stayed unmatched. CDR3 length equals 14 residues. Germline CDR1 is SGHRS and CDR2 is YFSETQ. The CDR3 here is CASSLAAGVNEQFF. CDR3 coding DNA: TGCGCCAGCAGCTTGGCCGCGGGGGTCAATGAGCAGTTCTTC.

This clonotype was picked up a small number of times. V usage is TRBV28 and J usage is TRBJ1-2, with D tentatively TRBD1 (5 bases). The CDR3 runs to 14 residues. Trimming cost V 2 bases and J 4 bases, with 11 bases left between them. CDR1 and CDR2 (germline): MDHEN, SYDVKM. CDR3 sequence reads: CASSLRWGTYGYTF. The DNA for the CDR3 is TGTGCCAGCAGTTTAAGGTGGGGGACCTATGGCTACACCTTC.

The V and J genes are TRBV7-3 and TRBJ1-1, with TRBD1 matching 9 bases. Germline loops: CDR1 SGHTA, CDR2 FQGTGA. The CDR3 consists of 17 residues. With V trimmed by 4 bases and J by 6 bases, 15 bases remained unmatched. This CDR3 reads CASSSTGGSVPGSEAFF. The CDR3 DNA reads TGTGCCAGCAGCTCGACAGGGGGAAGCGTCCCGGGCTCTGAAGCTTTCTTT.

The genes are TRBV7-3 and TRBJ2-6; tentatively, D is TRBD2 (5 bases). The germline CDR1 and CDR2 sequences are SGHTA and FQGTGA. The CDR3 contains 16 residues. The V end lost 1 base, the J end lost 13 bases, and 20 bases lay between the germline ends. The CDR3 region is CASSLKVDGGPRVLTF. The DNA of the CDR3 is TGTGCCAGCAGCTTAAAGGTTGACGGAGGCCCCCGGGTCCTGACTTTC.

V is TRBV20-1 and J is TRBJ2-7, with D possibly matching TRBD2 (5 bases). This CDR3 is built from 10 residues. V lost 6 bases and J 12 bases, leaving 15 bases between the germline ends. In germline, CDR1 is DFQATT, CDR2 SNEGSKA (reference sequence). The chain's CDR3 is CSAIKSEGYF. The CDR3 DNA sequence: TGCAGTGCCATCAAAAGTGAGGGGTACTTC.

This clonotype has more than one count but fewer than ten. The chain combines TRBV4-3 with TRBJ2-5; 7 bases map to TRBD1. V shed 2 bases and J 4 bases; nucleotides not matched to a gene: 13. Germline loops: CDR1 LGHNA, CDR2 YSLEER. The CDR3 spans 17 residues. CDR3 sequence: CASSQRRGQRTGETQYF. The DNA of the CDR3 is TGCGCCAGCAGCCAACGACGGGGACAGCGAACAGGAGAGACCCAGTACTTC.